These 26 T cell receptor beta chains were all obtained from the same sample, sequenced in a study of blood T cell repertoires in COVID-19. Sequenced by immunoSEQ multiplex PCR; TCRdb stores in-frame clones only, minus some. The sample consists of roughly 160,000 clones, around 80% of them appearing once. The specimen was peripheral blood. The receptors originated from a woman in her 70s who had recovered from COVID-19.

The chain employs TRBV6-6 and TRBJ2-7; 11 bases are a match to TRBD1. Unmatched junction bases numbered 11, after V lost 5 bases and J lost 5 bases. CDR3 length equals 16 residues. CDR1 is MNHNY and CDR2 is SVGAGI in the germline V gene (reference sequence). The CDR3 sequence: CASSAPGGQGVHEQYF. CDR3 nucleotide sequence: TGTGCCAGCAGTGCGCCTGGGGGACAGGGGGTTCACGAGCAGTACTTC.

The chain has TRBV9 and TRBJ2-5; D call uncertain. This CDR3 contains 16 residues. Per germline, CDR1 SGDLS and CDR2 YYNGEE. Trimming removed 0 bases at V and 4 bases at J, with 16 bases between. CDR3 in DNA: TGTGCCAGCAGCGTAGGGTCCGAGGCCTCGGGAGAGACCCAGTACTTC. Its translation is CASSVGSEASGETQYF.

The chain links TRBV7-2 to TRBJ1-5; 9 bases are a match to TRBD1. The trim removed 5 bases at V and 7 bases at J, leaving 3 bases unmatched. The germline CDR1 and CDR2 sequences are SGHTA and FQGNSA. This CDR3 has 13 residues. For the CDR3, the DNA is TGTGCCAGCAGCCCCGACAGGGGGCAGCCCCAGCATTTT. Protein product: CASSPDRGQPQHF.

The CDR3 here is CASSLLGAGVGTDTQYF. The CDR3 nucleotides are TGTGCCAGCAGCTTGTTGGGGGCAGGGGTGGGCACAGATACGCAGTATTTT. The V and J genes are TRBV5-6 and TRBJ2-3; D is possibly TRBD1 (6 bases). This CDR3 contains 17 residues. Germline V gene sequence: CDR1 SGHDT, CDR2 YYEEEE. V was trimmed by 1 base and J by 1 base, leaving 16 bases between them. Together with reference TRBV5-6 and TRBJ2-3, the CDR3 gives the full variable domain: DAGVTQSPTHLIKTRGQQVTLRCSPKSGHDTVSWYQQALGQGPQFIFQYYEEEERQRGNFPDRFSGHQFPNYSSELNVNALLLGDSALYLCASSLLGAGVGTDTQYFGPGTRLTVL.

The V gene is TRBV6-4, the J gene TRBJ2-7; D gene uncertain. The V and J ends lost 7 bases and 3 bases respectively, with 13 bases between them. This CDR3 comprises 13 residues. Germline CDR1 is MRHNA and CDR2 is SNTAGT. The CDR3 nucleotides are TGTGCCAGCAAGTGGCTTCCTTTCTACGAGCAGTACTTC. This translates into CASKWLPFYEQYF.

This clone was counted only a few times. The gene calls are TRBV11-2 and TRBJ2-2; no firm D call. V was clipped by 0 bases and J by 1 base, with 3 bases between them. Germline values: CDR1 SGHAT, CDR2 FQNNGV. The CDR3 loop spans 14 amino acids. The CDR3 protein is CASSLDLNTGELFF. CDR3 coding DNA: TGTGCCAGCAGCTTAGATCTGAACACCGGGGAGCTGTTTTTT.

This clone was detected many times. The chain employs TRBV10-3 and TRBJ2-6; D is perhaps TRBD2 (6 bases). Trimming shortened V by 0 bases and J by 9 bases, and 18 bases separated the two germline ends. The CDR3 runs to 17 residues. CDR1 ENHRY and CDR2 SYGVKD come from the germline V gene. The CDR3 DNA reads as TGTGCCATCAGTGAGTCGGGGGGTCAGTTCGTAGGCAACGTCCTGACTTTC. Protein product: CAISESGGQFVGNVLTF.

The chain joins TRBV5-4 to TRBJ2-1; 10 bases agree with TRBD1. In germline, CDR1 is SGHNT, CDR2 YYREEE (reference sequence). Germline trimming cut 4 bases from V and 5 bases from J; bases unmatched to any gene: 6. The CDR3 has 15 residues. CDR3 protein: CASSNGQGGHNEQFF. The CDR3 DNA reads as TGTGCCAGCAGCAACGGACAGGGGGGGCACAATGAGCAGTTCTTC.

V gene TRBV5-1 combines with J gene TRBJ2-2, with TRBD1 matching over 9 bases. The CDR3 loop spans 16 amino acids. Germline CDR1 is SGHRS and CDR2 is YFSETQ. The J segment lost 5 bases and the V segment lost 4 bases, leaving 9 bases of the junction unmatched. The CDR3 DNA reads TGCGCCAGCAGCCCGGCCCGGGACAGGGTAACCGGGGAGCTGTTTTTT. Translation: CASSPARDRVTGELFF. Based on the CDR3 plus reference TRBV5-1 and TRBJ2-2, the full variable domain is KAGVTQTPRYLIKTRGQQVTLSCSPISGHRSVSWYQQTPGQGLQFLFEYFSETQRNKGNFPGRFSGRQFSNSRSEMNVSTLELGDSALYLCASSPARDRVTGELFFGEGSRLTVL.

The V call is TRBV5-1, the J call TRBJ2-3; maybe TRBD2 (6 bases). V lost 4 bases to trimming and J lost 5 bases, with 17 bases between them. The CDR3 totals 15 residues. Germline CDR1 and CDR2: SGHRS and YFSETQ. The CDR3 sequence is CASSPAPGVGDTQYF. In DNA, the CDR3 is TGCGCCAGCAGCCCCGCCCCGGGAGTTGGAGATACGCAGTATTTT.

The chain uses TRBV6-2 or TRBV6-3 and TRBJ1-1, with TRBD1 as a possible D gene (6 bases). The V gene's germline CDR1 is MNHEY and CDR2 SVGEGT. Trimming left V 5 bases short and J 10 bases short, with 17 bases between. The CDR3 contains 13 residues. Here the CDR3 reads CASSVGTTGVAFF. CDR3 coding DNA: TGTGCCAGCAGTGTCGGGACGACAGGAGTAGCTTTCTTT.

In its sample, this clone was seen a few times. The chain recombines TRBV25-1 with TRBJ1-5, with D perhaps TRBD1 (6 bases). Germline-derived CDR1 and CDR2 are MGHDK and SYGVNS. The CDR3 length is 14 residues. V gave up 3 bases and J gave up 6 bases, with 12 bases separating them. The CDR3 sequence: CASSEVGGGQPQHF. DNA for the CDR3: TGTGCCAGCAGTGAGGTAGGGGGTGGTCAGCCCCAGCATTTT.

This chain connects TRBV7-2 to TRBJ1-5; D is unresolved. The CDR3 extends over 16 amino acids. Deletions cut 3 bases from V and 2 bases from J, with 14 bases between. Germline V gives CDR1 SGHTA, CDR2 FQGNSA. Written as DNA, the CDR3 is TGTGCCAGCAGCTTGTCCCTCCCCGGGGGCAATCAGCCCCAGCATTTT. It yields the protein CASSLSLPGGNQPQHF.

The chain employs TRBV3-1 (or the pseudogene TRBV3-2) and TRBJ1-1, with a tentative D call TRBD1 (5 bases). CDR1 LGHDT and CDR2 YNNKEL come from the germline V gene (reference sequence). The CDR3 has 16 residues. Trimming cost V 0 bases and J 10 bases, with 21 bases left between them. CDR3 sequence: CASSQDGAGGEEGAFF. CDR3 sequence (DNA): TGTGCCAGCAGCCAAGATGGTGCGGGGGGGGAGGAGGGAGCTTTCTTT.

This sequence joins TRBV4-1 and TRBJ2-3, with D possibly matching TRBD1 (7 bases). CDR1 and CDR2 from the germline V gene are MGHRA and YSYEKL. The CDR3 loop spans 17 amino acids. Trimming removed 0 bases at V and 2 bases at J, with 15 bases between. DNA for the CDR3: TGCGCCAGCAGCCAAGATCCGCAGGGGGGAATCACAGATACGCAGTATTTT. Translation: CASSQDPQGGITDTQYF.

The rearrangement uses TRBV18 and TRBJ2-2, with D unclear. The CDR3 is 16 amino acids. Trimming removed 2 bases from V and 1 base from J, with 11 bases in between. Germline-derived CDR1 and CDR2 are KGHSH and LQKENI. CDR3 protein: CASSPLRPKNTGELFF. CDR3 sequence (DNA): TGTGCCAGCTCACCATTGCGGCCTAAGAACACCGGGGAGCTGTTTTTT.

The V and J genes are TRBV3-1 (or the pseudogene TRBV3-2) and TRBJ1-5, with 9 bases matching TRBD1. The CDR3 covers 16 residues. The V segment lost 4 bases and the J segment 11 bases; nucleotides outside the gene matches: 15. Germline CDR1 reads LGHDT; CDR2 reads YNNKEL (reference sequence). The CDR3 DNA follows: TGTGCCAGCAGCCCCGGGACAGGGACGTTAGGGGGATCCCAGCATTTT. This codes for CASSPGTGTLGGSQHF.

The chain is built from TRBV14 and TRBJ2-5; 8 bases agree with TRBD2. Germline trimming cut 4 bases from V and 5 bases from J; bases unmatched to any gene: 6. CDR1 is SGHDN and CDR2 is FVKESK in the germline V gene. The CDR3 consists of 14 residues. CDR3 protein: CASSPGGGWETQYF. Written as DNA, the CDR3 is TGTGCCAGCAGCCCCGGGGGGGGCTGGGAGACCCAGTACTTC.

The V gene is TRBV24-1, the J gene TRBJ1-2; the D is unclear. Trimming left V 4 bases short and J 6 bases short, with 11 bases between. Germline CDR1 and CDR2: KGHDR and SFDVKD. The CDR3 runs to 13 residues. The CDR3 reads CATSDRRFDGYTF. The DNA for the CDR3 is TGTGCCACCAGTGACCGGCGGTTTGATGGCTACACCTTC.

The rearrangement joins TRBV5-1 to TRBJ2-1, with 10 bases lining up with TRBD2. The length of the CDR3 is 15 residues. Germline V gives CDR1 SGHRS, CDR2 YFSETQ. V lost 1 base to trimming and J lost 8 bases; unmatched junction nucleotides: 6. In DNA, the CDR3 is TGCGCCAGCAGCTTGCCTAGCGGGGGAGGAGATGAGCAGTTCTTC. This encodes CASSLPSGGGDEQFF.

V is TRBV28 and J is TRBJ2-1, with a weak D call TRBD2 (5 bases). This CDR3 has 15 residues. V was pared by 4 bases and J by 1 base, with 11 bases between. Per the germline V gene, CDR1 is MDHEN and CDR2 is SYDVKM. CDR3 loop: CASSSQRRSYNEQFF. In DNA, the CDR3 is TGTGCCAGCAGTTCGCAGCGGCGGTCCTACAATGAGCAGTTCTTC.

The CDR3 bases are TGTGCCAGCAGCTTACCCTCTTTAGGCAGGGCTGGAAACACCATATATTTT. This codes for CASSLPSLGRAGNTIYF. The chain has TRBV7-9 and TRBJ1-3, with a weak D call TRBD1 (5 bases). The CDR3 contains 17 residues. Germline V lookup: CDR1 SEHNR, CDR2 FQNEAQ (reference sequence). V was shortened by 2 bases and J by 2 bases, with 16 bases between the two germline ends.

J is TRBJ1-2 and V is TRBV10-3; possibly TRBD1 for D (5 bases). Germline lookup yields CDR1 ENHRY and CDR2 SYGVKD. Trimming took 7 bases from V and 13 from J, leaving 16 bases between them. This CDR3 comprises 11 residues. The CDR3 reads CAIMGPGSATF. CDR3 nucleotide sequence: TGTGCCATCATGGGGCCGGGCTCTGCCACCTTC.

This rearrangement joins TRBV9 to TRBJ1-1, with D possibly being TRBD1 (6 bases). Trimming left V 0 bases short and J 4 bases short, with 16 bases between. The CDR3 is 16 residues long. The germline V gene has CDR1 SGDLS and CDR2 YYNGEE. As DNA, the CDR3 is TGTGCCAGCAGCGTAGTCGGGGGGGCCCCGGGCACTGAAGCTTTCTTT. Protein: CASSVVGGAPGTEAFF.

J is TRBJ2-7 and V is TRBV11-3; D perhaps matches TRBD1 (5 bases). This CDR3 comprises 14 residues. V was cut by 1 base and J by 3 bases, with 10 bases left in between. CDR1 and CDR2 from the germline V gene are SGHNT and YENEEA. The CDR3 nucleotides are TGTGCCAGCAGCTTAGGACCAGGGCACTACGAGCAGTACTTC. It encodes CASSLGPGHYEQYF.

J is TRBJ2-3 and V is TRBV3-1 (or the pseudogene TRBV3-2), with 7 bases that match TRBD2. This CDR3 comprises 15 residues. The germline V gene encodes CDR1 LGHDT and CDR2 YNNKEL (reference sequence). With V trimmed by 4 bases and J by 1 base, 5 bases remained unmatched. CDR3 in DNA: TGTGCCAGCAGCCCCACCAGCGGGGGCACAGATACGCAGTATTTT. It translates to CASSPTSGGTDTQYF.